Sequencing of this T cell receptor beta chain was carried out in a study of neurological immune-mediated disorders (dated by TCRdb to between 2018 and 2021). Looking at the study overall: Among the approximately 35 multiple sclerosis patients, relapsing-remitting MS accounted for some 30 and secondary progressive MS accounted for 3. The roughly 110 TCR-beta libraries covered PBMC samples along with longitudinal samples, technical triplicates, and paired sorted CD4+ and CD8+ T-cell subsets. Peripheral blood TCR-beta repertoires from HTLV-I-associated myelopathy (HAM/TSP) patients, multiple sclerosis patients and healthy controls were compared by UMI-based sequencing. The cohort comprised 68 subjects: roughly 15 HAM/TSP patients, approximately 34 multiple sclerosis patients and approximately 20 healthy controls. Overall results and qualifications from the work: The MS cluster showed no association with clinical or MRI features, and the authors stated that larger cohorts are needed. No identical CDR3 amino acid sequences were shared among expanded clones across subjects, suggesting private TCR-beta repertoires in all groups. TCR clonal expansion was highest in HAM/TSP patients and lowest in MS patients, with MS patients falling below even healthy controls. In a phylogenetic analysis, the repertoires of 18 out of 34 MS patients fell into a single cluster of related CDR3 sequences, pointing to a possible signature at the repertoire level.

In its sample, this clonotype was seen many times. Its binding antigen is unknown. No qualities accompany the bases; no much larger clone lies one base away. Unsorted PBMC libraries were generated from 2 million PBMCs stored in RNAlater at -80 °C until RNA extraction. Multiple sclerosis patients were enrolled in a US clinical protocol under which disease progression was evaluated by magnetic resonance imaging. Peripheral blood was subjected to Ficoll-Hypaque density gradient centrifugation to isolate PBMCs, which were then cryopreserved in liquid nitrogen. To synthesize cDNA, template-switch 5'RACE was performed with a primer carrying a 10-nucleotide random unique molecular identifier so that each TCR transcript was tagged. Each sequencing run produced over 200 million TCR-beta sequences covering 15-18 subjects. Total RNA was extracted with the RNeasy kit. TCR-beta VDJ regions were amplified with primers for the TCR constant region and the 5'RACE anchor, using the KAPA Real-time Library Amplification kit. A first PCR added sample indexes and Illumina adaptors, and a second PCR then raised library yield. The roughly 650 bp TCR product was size-selected on a 2% E-gel SizeSelection system after Ampure bead purification. Before pooling, libraries had their quality checked on a Bioanalyzer, their concentration measured with Qubit, and their quantity determined with the Kapa Library Quantification kit. Libraries were sequenced paired-end 2 x 150 bp on an Illumina HiSeq 2500. To increase sequence diversity, roughly 24-31% phiX was spiked into each library pool. Concerning the study's data processing: Quality-filtered reads were processed with the UMI-based MiGEC pipeline, which removed over 90% of raw TCR sequences during error correction. VDJ genes were aligned to IMGT germline references, and clonotypes were defined by unique CDR3 amino acid sequence plus V-J genes. VDJtools evaluated clonal expansion, Shannon diversity and CDR3 relatedness (CalcPairwiseDistances, ClusterSamples); CLCbio workbench built phylogenetic trees. Using coefficient-of-variation modelling across technical triplicates, the study counted a clone as expanded if it had at least 8 unique UMIs. TCRdb itself trimmed the public reads at Q25 with fastp, ran MiXCR and retained productive beta chains. Here each entry gathers all rows of one CDR3 protein and keeps the most common genes and DNA. Here the V and J calls rest on TCRdb's processing, not on the authors' analysis. Counted in this sample were more than 60,000 distinct CDR3 sequences; 3.5% to 4.5% of them appeared once. Clones ranked in the top ten supply around 2.1% of the sample.

The sequenced material came from PBMCs. This sequence was found in a woman aged 45-65 years with multiple sclerosis.

The DNA sequence follows: TGCAGCGTCCAAGGGGACTTTCAGAGCTCCTACGAGCAGTACTTC. This sequence encodes CSVQGDFQSSYEQYF. The chain links TRBV29-1 with TRBJ2-7; TRBD2 is possibly the D segment (6 matching bases). The CDR3 runs 15 amino acids, cysteine and phenylalanine included. Only the CDR3 DNA stays, 45 bases, in frame from base 1. V is cut by 6 bases and J by 0 bases, and the space between the germline ends is 18 bases. The germline V gene supplies CDR1 SQVTM and CDR2 ANQGSEA.